Sequencing of this T cell receptor beta chain was carried out in a study of lymphopenia after photon versus proton radiotherapy. Study outcomes and limitations: Post-nadir diversity loss with photons came from oligoclonal expansion, particularly CD8+ Temra cells.

A note on this clone: Its antigen is unidentified.

This table comes from immunoSEQ multiplex PCR, and its TCRdb copy is limited to in-frame clones, with some not included. This sample has 25,000 to 30,000 clones, with 65% to 85% found just once. The material sequenced was peripheral blood, taken from a patient treated with photon-based radiotherapy. The sequence derives from a man aged 45 to 65 with gastric cancer.

Written as DNA, the CDR3 is TGTGGATCGCTCCTAGCGGGGGGGACCGGGGAGCTGTTTTTT. Protein: CGSLLAGGTGELFF. The chain employs TRBV19 and TRBJ2-2; TRBD2 matches at 12 bases. The length of the CDR3 is 14 residues. Germline lookup yields CDR1 LNHDA and CDR2 SQIVND (reference sequence).